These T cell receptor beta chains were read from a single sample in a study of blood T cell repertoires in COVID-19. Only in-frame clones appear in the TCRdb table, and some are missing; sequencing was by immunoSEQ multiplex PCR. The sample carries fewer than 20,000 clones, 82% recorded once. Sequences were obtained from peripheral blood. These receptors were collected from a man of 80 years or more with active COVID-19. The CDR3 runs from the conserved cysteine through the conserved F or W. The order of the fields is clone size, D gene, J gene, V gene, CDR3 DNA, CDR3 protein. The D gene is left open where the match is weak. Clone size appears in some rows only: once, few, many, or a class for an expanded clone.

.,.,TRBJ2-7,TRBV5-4,TGTGCCAGCAGCCCAACCGGAGGCCCGAGGGCCGAGCAGTACTTC,CASSPTGGPRAEQYF
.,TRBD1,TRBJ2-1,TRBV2,TGTGCCAGCAGCCTCGGGACAGGGAGCTCCTACAATGAGCAGTTCTTC,CASSLGTGSSYNEQFF
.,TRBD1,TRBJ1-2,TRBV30,TGTGCCTGGATCTTTAAACCGGGACAGGGTGATGGCTACACCTTC,CAWIFKPGQGDGYTF
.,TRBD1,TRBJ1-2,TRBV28,TGTGCCAGCAGCCCCGGGACAGGAGCGCGAGGCTACACCTTC,CASSPGTGARGYTF
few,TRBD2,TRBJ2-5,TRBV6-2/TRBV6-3,TGTGCCAGCAGTTACGTGACTAGCGGGCCATGGCGGCTTAAAGAGACCCAGTACTTC,CASSYVTSGPWRLKETQYF
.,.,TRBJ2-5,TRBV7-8,TGTGCCAGCAGCTTAGAGAGTCAAGAGACCCAGTACTTC,CASSLESQETQYF
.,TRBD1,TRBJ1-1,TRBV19,TGTGCCAGTACTCTACCAGGGGGGACTGAAGCTTTCTTT,CASTLPGGTEAFF
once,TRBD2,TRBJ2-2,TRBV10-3,TGTGCCATCCCCCGGACTAGCGGGACGAACACCGGGGAGCTGTTTTTT,CAIPRTSGTNTGELFF
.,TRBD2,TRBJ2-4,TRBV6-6,TGTGCCACAATCGGGGGGGCCAAAAACATTCAGTACTTC,CATIGGAKNIQYF
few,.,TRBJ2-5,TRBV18,TGTGCCAGCTCGCCTCTACCCCGAGAGACCCAGTACTTC,CASSPLPRETQYF